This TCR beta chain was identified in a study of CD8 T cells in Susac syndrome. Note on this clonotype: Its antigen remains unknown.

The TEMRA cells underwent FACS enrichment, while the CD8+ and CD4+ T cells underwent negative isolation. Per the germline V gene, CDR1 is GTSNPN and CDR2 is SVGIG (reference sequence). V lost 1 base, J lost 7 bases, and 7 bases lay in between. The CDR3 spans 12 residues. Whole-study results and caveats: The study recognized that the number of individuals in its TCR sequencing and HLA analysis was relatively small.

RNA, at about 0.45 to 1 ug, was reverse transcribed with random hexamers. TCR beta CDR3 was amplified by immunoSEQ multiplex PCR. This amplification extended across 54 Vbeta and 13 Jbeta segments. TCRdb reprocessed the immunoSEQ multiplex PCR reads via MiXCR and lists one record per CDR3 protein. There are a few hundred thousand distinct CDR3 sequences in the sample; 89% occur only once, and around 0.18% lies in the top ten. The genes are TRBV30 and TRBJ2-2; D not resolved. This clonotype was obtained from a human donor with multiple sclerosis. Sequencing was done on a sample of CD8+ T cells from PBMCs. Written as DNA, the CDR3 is TGTGCCTGGAGTGCTCAAGGCGGGGAGCTGTTTTTT. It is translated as CAWSAQGGELFF.